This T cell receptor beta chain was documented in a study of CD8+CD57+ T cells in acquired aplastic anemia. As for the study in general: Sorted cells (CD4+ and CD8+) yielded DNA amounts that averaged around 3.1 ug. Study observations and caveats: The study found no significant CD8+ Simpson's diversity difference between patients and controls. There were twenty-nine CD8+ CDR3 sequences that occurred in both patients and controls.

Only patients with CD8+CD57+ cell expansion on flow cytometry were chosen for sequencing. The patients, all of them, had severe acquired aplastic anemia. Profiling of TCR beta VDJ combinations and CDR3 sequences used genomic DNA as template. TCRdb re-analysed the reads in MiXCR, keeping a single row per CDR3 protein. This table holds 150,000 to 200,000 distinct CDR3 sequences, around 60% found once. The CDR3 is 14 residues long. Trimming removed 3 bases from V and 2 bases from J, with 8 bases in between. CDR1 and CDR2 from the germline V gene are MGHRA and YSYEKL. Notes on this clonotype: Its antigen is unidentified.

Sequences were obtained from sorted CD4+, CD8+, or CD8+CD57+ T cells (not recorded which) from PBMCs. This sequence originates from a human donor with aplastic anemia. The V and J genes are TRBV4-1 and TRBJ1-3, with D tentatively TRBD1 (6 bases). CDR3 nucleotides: TGCGCCAGCAGCCAGGGGGCCACTGGAAACACCATATATTTT. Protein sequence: CASSQGATGNTIYF.